A selection of T cell receptor beta chains follows, all from one sample in a study of cytomegalovirus exposure and HLA in healthy donors. Method: immunoSEQ multiplex PCR; TCRdb's copy keeps in-frame clones and lacks some. Among fewer than 250,000 clones listed, under 85% were seen once. Material for sequencing was PBMCs. Receptors originate from a woman in her fifties or sixties in good health and CMV-seropositive. Both conserved end residues are trimmed from each CDR3. The order of the fields is J gene, V gene, CDR3 protein.

j_gene: TRBJ2-7
v_gene: TRBV2
CDR3aa: ASNTQGYEQY

j_gene: TRBJ2-3
v_gene: TRBV30
CDR3aa: AWTGTDTQY

j_gene: TRBJ2-3
v_gene: TRBV28
CDR3aa: ASSSPPGQGADTQY

j_gene: TRBJ2-1
v_gene: TRBV6-4
CDR3aa: ASSLGQAAGNEQF

j_gene: TRBJ2-6
v_gene: TRBV4-1
CDR3aa: ASSQDPTGRPGANVLT

j_gene: TRBJ2-3
v_gene: TRBV10-3
CDR3aa: ATSLGGGTDTQY

j_gene: TRBJ1-4
v_gene: TRBV2
CDR3aa: ASSVPGVANEKLF

j_gene: TRBJ2-3
v_gene: TRBV7-7
CDR3aa: ASSAGTVIDTQY

j_gene: TRBJ1-1
v_gene: TRBV4-3
CDR3aa: ASSQLTTSNTEAF

j_gene: TRBJ1-6
v_gene: TRBV5-1
CDR3aa: ASRKEGNSPLH

j_gene: TRBJ1-2
v_gene: TRBV5-1
CDR3aa: ASSSTGIYGYT

j_gene: TRBJ1-2
v_gene: TRBV6-1
CDR3aa: ASRDRGRRNGYT

j_gene: TRBJ1-3
v_gene: TRBV30
CDR3aa: AWGFGRNTIY

j_gene: TRBJ2-5
v_gene: TRBV7-2
CDR3aa: ASSPQAGTGWETQY

j_gene: TRBJ1-6
v_gene: TRBV4-1
CDR3aa: ASRTGSSYNSPLH

j_gene: TRBJ1-4
v_gene: TRBV7-2
CDR3aa: ASSSAGVLGEKLF

j_gene: TRBJ2-2
v_gene: TRBV5-1
CDR3aa: ASSFGTGRNTGELF

j_gene: TRBJ1-5
v_gene: TRBV27
CDR3aa: ASSFYAGGYNQPQH

j_gene: TRBJ1-1
v_gene: TRBV20-1
CDR3aa: SAIGGIEAF

j_gene: TRBJ2-2
v_gene: TRBV7-7
CDR3aa: ASSFDYTGELF

j_gene: TRBJ2-2
v_gene: TRBV5-1
CDR3aa: ASSLIAGELF

j_gene: TRBJ1-4
v_gene: TRBV15
CDR3aa: ASQGQLNEKLF

j_gene: TRBJ1-2
v_gene: TRBV9
CDR3aa: ASSVEQGSPYYGYT

j_gene: TRBJ1-2
v_gene: TRBV6-6
CDR3aa: ASSPSGQGGYGYT

j_gene: TRBJ1-6
v_gene: TRBV4-3
CDR3aa: ASSQGYGDASPLH

j_gene: TRBJ2-3
v_gene: TRBV19
CDR3aa: ASKFRGGGAVDTQY

j_gene: TRBJ2-1
v_gene: TRBV7-5
CDR3aa: ARSLKGQGAIISPYNEQF

j_gene: TRBJ1-1
v_gene: TRBV19
CDR3aa: ASSMMFEGKNTEAF

j_gene: TRBJ1-2
v_gene: TRBV2
CDR3aa: ASVADRDGYT

j_gene: TRBJ2-7
v_gene: TRBV18
CDR3aa: ASSPLAGESYEQY

j_gene: TRBJ2-6
v_gene: TRBV2
CDR3aa: ASSGARGSGANVLT

j_gene: TRBJ2-1
v_gene: TRBV15
CDR3aa: ATSRTRQDNEQF

j_gene: TRBJ1-5
v_gene: TRBV5-5
CDR3aa: ASSLVWQGENQPQH

j_gene: TRBJ1-4
v_gene: TRBV11-2
CDR3aa: ASSLWQGNEKLF

j_gene: TRBJ2-4
v_gene: TRBV4-3
CDR3aa: ASSQGTVLAKNIQY

j_gene: TRBJ2-7
v_gene: TRBV28
CDR3aa: ASSPTRADEQY

j_gene: TRBJ1-4
v_gene: TRBV18
CDR3aa: ASSHRDRATEKLF

j_gene: TRBJ2-5
v_gene: TRBV5-1
CDR3aa: ASSLGRETQY

j_gene: TRBJ1-1
v_gene: TRBV5-1
CDR3aa: ASSKGAADTEAF

j_gene: TRBJ2-1
v_gene: TRBV6-6
CDR3aa: ASTPTGDSYNEQF

j_gene: TRBJ2-5
v_gene: TRBV30
CDR3aa: AWSVPPVESETQY